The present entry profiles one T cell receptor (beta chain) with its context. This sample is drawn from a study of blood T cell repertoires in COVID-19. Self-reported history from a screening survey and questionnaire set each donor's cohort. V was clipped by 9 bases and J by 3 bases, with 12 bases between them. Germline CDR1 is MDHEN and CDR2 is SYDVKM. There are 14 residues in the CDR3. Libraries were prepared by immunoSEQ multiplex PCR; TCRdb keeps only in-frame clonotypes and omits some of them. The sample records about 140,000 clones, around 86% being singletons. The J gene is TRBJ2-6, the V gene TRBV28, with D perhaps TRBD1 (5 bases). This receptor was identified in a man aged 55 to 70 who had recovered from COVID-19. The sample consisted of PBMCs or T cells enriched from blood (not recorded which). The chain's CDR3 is CASEAGLGANVLTF. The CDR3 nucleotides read TGTGCCAGTGAGGCAGGGCTTGGGGCCAACGTCCTGACTTTC.